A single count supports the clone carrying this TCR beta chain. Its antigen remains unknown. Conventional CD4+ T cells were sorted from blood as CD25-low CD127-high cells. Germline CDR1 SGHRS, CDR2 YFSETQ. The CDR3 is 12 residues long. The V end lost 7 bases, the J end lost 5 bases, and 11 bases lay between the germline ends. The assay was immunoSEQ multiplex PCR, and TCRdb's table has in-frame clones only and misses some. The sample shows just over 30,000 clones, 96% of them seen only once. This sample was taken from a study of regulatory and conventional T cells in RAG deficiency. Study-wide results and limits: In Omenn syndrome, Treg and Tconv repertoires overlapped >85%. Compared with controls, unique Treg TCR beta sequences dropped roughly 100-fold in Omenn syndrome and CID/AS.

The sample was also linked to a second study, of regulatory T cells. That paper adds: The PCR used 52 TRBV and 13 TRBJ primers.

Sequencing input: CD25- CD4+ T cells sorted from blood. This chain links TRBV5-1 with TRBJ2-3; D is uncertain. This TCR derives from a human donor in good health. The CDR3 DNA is TGCGCCAGCTCGACGGGTAGAGATACGCAGTATTTT. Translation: CASSTGRDTQYF.